These T cell receptor beta chains were read from a single sample in a study of liver allograft versus peripheral blood T cells. TCRdb reanalysed the reads using MiXCR and keeps one entry per CDR3 protein. Counted here are a few thousand distinct CDR3 sequences, over 20% occurring once; the ten biggest clones make up roughly 4.7%. All receptors derive from a human patient who had a liver transplant. Some T cells may have originated in the graft donor. Both conserved end residues are part of each CDR3. D genes are given only for firm matches. The size field is filled for only some rows; it gives once, few, many or a size class.

CDR3 DNA | CDR3 protein | J gene | D gene | clone size | V gene
TGTGCCAGCTCAGCCCGGACTAGGATAGGCGAGCAGTACTTC | CASSARTRIGEQYF | TRBJ2-7 | TRBD2 | medium-sized | TRBV18
TGTGCCAGCTCACCAGCAGGGGGGTTTGATGGCTACACCTTC | CASSPAGGFDGYTF | TRBJ1-2 | TRBD1 | . | TRBV18
TGTGCCAGCAGCCCGGAGAGGGCGCGGACCGGGGAGCTGTTTTTT | CASSPERARTGELFF | TRBJ2-2 | . | many | TRBV5-4
TGTGCCAGCAGACGTTATAAAACAGGGGCGAGGAATTCACCCCTCCACTTT | CASRRYKTGARNSPLHF | TRBJ1-6 | TRBD1 | . | TRBV6-2/TRBV6-3
TGTGCCAGCAGCCCCCGACAGGGATCAAGTGGCTACACCTTC | CASSPRQGSSGYTF | TRBJ1-2 | TRBD1 | . | TRBV5-5
TGCAGTGCTGAACCGGGACTACGCACAGATACGCAGTATTTT | CSAEPGLRTDTQYF | TRBJ2-3 | TRBD2 | medium-sized | TRBV20-1
TGTGCCAGCAGCCGGACAGGGAACTACGAGCAGTACTTC | CASSRTGNYEQYF | TRBJ2-7 | TRBD1 | medium-sized | TRBV27
TGTGCCAGCAGCTTATCGGTCACCCCTGGCGGTGACTATGGCTACACCTTC | CASSLSVTPGGDYGYTF | TRBJ1-2 | . | large | TRBV13
TGCAGTGCAGGATCCTTAGAAAAACTGTTTTTT | CSAGSLEKLFF | TRBJ1-4 | . | medium-sized | TRBV20-1
TGTGCCAGCAGTTACTCATTTCCCACCCTAGCGCTGAGCTCCTACGAGCAGTACTTC | CASSYSFPTLALSSYEQYF | TRBJ2-7 | . | medium-sized | TRBV6-5
TGTGCCACCAGCAGAAGCCAGGGGATCATGAGTCATCAGCCCCAGCATTTT | CATSRSQGIMSHQPQHF | TRBJ1-5 | . | . | TRBV15
TGTGCCAGCAGTTTAATGGGGCTAACAGATACGCAGTATTTT | CASSLMGLTDTQYF | TRBJ2-3 | . | few | TRBV12-3/TRBV12-4
TGTGCCAGCAGTTTCCCCGGGACAGGGCGCAATGAGCAGTTCTTC | CASSFPGTGRNEQFF | TRBJ2-1 | TRBD1 | . | TRBV12-3/TRBV12-4
TGTGCCAGCAGCTTGGATCAGCCGGGCGAGCAGTACTTC | CASSLDQPGEQYF | TRBJ2-7 | . | many | TRBV5-4
TGTGCCACCAGACGAGGAGGGGGACTTTACAATGAGCAGTTCTTC | CATRRGGGLYNEQFF | TRBJ2-1 | . | medium-sized | TRBV15
TGTGCCAGCAGCAAGGGGACAGGAACTGAAGCTTTCTTT | CASSKGTGTEAFF | TRBJ1-1 | TRBD1 | medium-sized | TRBV14
TGTGCCAGCAGTTTGGGAGGGAGGGCCCCGAATGAGCAGTTCTTC | CASSLGGRAPNEQFF | TRBJ2-1 | TRBD2 | medium-sized | TRBV28
TGTGCTAGTGGTTCCGGGACACGAGATACGCAGTATTTT | CASGSGTRDTQYF | TRBJ2-3 | . | few | TRBV12-5
TGCAGTGCTAGTCTGATTCCGGGACAGTTGGATTCACCCCTCCACTTT | CSASLIPGQLDSPLHF | TRBJ1-6 | TRBD1 | medium-sized | TRBV20-1
TGTGCCACCAGCAGAGATTGGGGGAAAGGGGGGGTCTACGAGCAGTACTTC | CATSRDWGKGGVYEQYF | TRBJ2-7 | . | medium-sized | TRBV15
TGTGCCAGCAGTTTAGCGATACTGGGAGGCACAGATACGCAGTATTTT | CASSLAILGGTDTQYF | TRBJ2-3 | . | few | TRBV12-3/TRBV12-4
TGTGCCAGCAGCTTTAAAAATCAGCCCCAGCATTTT | CASSFKNQPQHF | TRBJ1-5 | . | medium-sized | TRBV7-2
TGTGCCAGCACCCCGACTAGCGGGACTATTGAGCAGTTCTTC | CASTPTSGTIEQFF | TRBJ2-1 | TRBD2 | medium-sized | TRBV11-2
TGTGCCAGCAGGGGACGGACAGGGAGGAACACTGAAGCTTTCTTT | CASRGRTGRNTEAFF | TRBJ1-1 | TRBD1 | medium-sized | TRBV12-3/TRBV12-4
TGTGCCAGCAGTTACTCGCTGTGGGGCTTGTCCGGGGAGCTGTTTTTT | CASSYSLWGLSGELFF | TRBJ2-2 | . | medium-sized | TRBV6-6
TGTGCCAGCAGGCGGTGGGGGCGGGCGCCCCAGCATTTT | CASRRWGRAPQHF | TRBJ1-5 | . | medium-sized | TRBV28
TGCAGTGCTCGGGGGTGGAATTCACCCCTCCACTTT | CSARGWNSPLHF | TRBJ1-6 | . | medium-sized | TRBV20-1
TGTGCCAGCAGCTTTGCGGGCGCCCCGGTCACAGATACGCAGTATTTT | CASSFAGAPVTDTQYF | TRBJ2-3 | . | . | TRBV5-6
TGTGCCAGCAGCTTAGCCCGGACAGGGGACAACTATGGCTACACCTTC | CASSLARTGDNYGYTF | TRBJ1-2 | TRBD1 | . | TRBV13
TGTGCCAGCAGTGAAGCGTACTTGGGACTAGCGGGGGCAGATACGCAGTATTTT | CASSEAYLGLAGADTQYF | TRBJ2-3 | TRBD2 | medium-sized | TRBV6-1
TGTGCCAGCAGCCAAGATGCGCGGGCCTACGAGCAGTACTTC | CASSQDARAYEQYF | TRBJ2-7 | . | large | TRBV14
TGTGCCAGCAGCGTGGGACCAAACTACGAGCAGTACTTC | CASSVGPNYEQYF | TRBJ2-7 | . | . | TRBV2
TGTGCCAGCAGACCCCCTGGAGGTCAACTCATACAGTTCTTC | CASRPPGGQLIQFF | TRBJ2-1 | . | medium-sized | TRBV6-5
TGCAGTGCTAGAGCATACCAGCAAGAGACCCAGTACTTC | CSARAYQQETQYF | TRBJ2-5 | . | few | TRBV20-1
TGTGCCAGCAGTTTCGACAGGTACCATAACTATGGCTACACCTTC | CASSFDRYHNYGYTF | TRBJ1-2 | . | medium-sized | TRBV27
TGTGCCAGCCTTCCGGGACTAGCCTACGAGCAGTACTTC | CASLPGLAYEQYF | TRBJ2-7 | TRBD2 | medium-sized | TRBV7-2
TGTGCCAGCAGCAGGCCCCGGGCGTCGGCCTACGAGCAGTACTTC | CASSRPRASAYEQYF | TRBJ2-7 | . | medium-sized | TRBV3-1
TGCAGCGTTGATTTCACAGGGGGCTGGGGCACAGATACGCAGTATTTT | CSVDFTGGWGTDTQYF | TRBJ2-3 | TRBD1 | medium-sized | TRBV29-1
TGTGCCAGCAGCCCAAGGACAGATACGCAGTATTTT | CASSPRTDTQYF | TRBJ2-3 | . | few | TRBV25-1
TGTGCCAGCTCACCACCGGTCCGGGAGGCAGATACGCAGTATTTT | CASSPPVREADTQYF | TRBJ2-3 | TRBD2 | many | TRBV18
TGCAGTGCTAGCCCGGGGATGAACACTGAAGCTTTCTTT | CSASPGMNTEAFF | TRBJ1-1 | . | medium-sized | TRBV20-1